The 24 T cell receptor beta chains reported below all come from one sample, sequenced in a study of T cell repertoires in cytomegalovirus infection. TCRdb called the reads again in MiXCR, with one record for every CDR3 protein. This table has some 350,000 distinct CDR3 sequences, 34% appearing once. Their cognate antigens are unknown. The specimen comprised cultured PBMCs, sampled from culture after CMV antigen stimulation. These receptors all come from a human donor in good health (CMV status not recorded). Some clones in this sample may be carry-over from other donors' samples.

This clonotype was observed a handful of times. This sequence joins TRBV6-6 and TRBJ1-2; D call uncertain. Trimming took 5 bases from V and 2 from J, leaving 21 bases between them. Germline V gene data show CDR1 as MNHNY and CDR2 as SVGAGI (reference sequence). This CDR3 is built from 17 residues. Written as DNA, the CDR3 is TGTGCCAGCAGTCAGCATGTACAGCTAATGGAAAACTATGGCTACACCTTC. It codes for CASSQHVQLMENYGYTF.

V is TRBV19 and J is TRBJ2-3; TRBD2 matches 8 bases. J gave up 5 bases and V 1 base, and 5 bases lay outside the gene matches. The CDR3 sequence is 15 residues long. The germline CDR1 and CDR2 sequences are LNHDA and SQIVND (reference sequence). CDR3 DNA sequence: TGTGCCAGTAGTATAGGAGGGCTAGCGGGAGATACGCAGTATTTT. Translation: CASSIGGLAGDTQYF.

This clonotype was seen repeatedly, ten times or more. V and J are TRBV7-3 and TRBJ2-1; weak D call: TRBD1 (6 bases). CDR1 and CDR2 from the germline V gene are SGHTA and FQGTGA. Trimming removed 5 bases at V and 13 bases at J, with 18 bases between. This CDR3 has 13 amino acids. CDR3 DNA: TGTGCCAGCAGCCGCGATACAGGGCTGGTTCAGTTCTTC. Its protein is CASSRDTGLVQFF.

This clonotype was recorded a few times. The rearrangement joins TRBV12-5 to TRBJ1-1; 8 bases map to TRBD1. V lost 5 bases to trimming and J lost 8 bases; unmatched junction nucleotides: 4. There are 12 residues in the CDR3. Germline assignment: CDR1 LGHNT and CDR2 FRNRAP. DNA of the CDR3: TGTGCTAGTGGTCCCCGGACAGGGGAAGCTTTCTTT. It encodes CASGPRTGEAFF.

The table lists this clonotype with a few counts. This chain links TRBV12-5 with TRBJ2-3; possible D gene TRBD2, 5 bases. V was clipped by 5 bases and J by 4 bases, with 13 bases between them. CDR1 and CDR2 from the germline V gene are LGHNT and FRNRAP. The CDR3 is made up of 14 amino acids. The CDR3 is CASGPSGSPDTQYF. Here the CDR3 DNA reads TGTGCTAGTGGTCCCTCGGGGAGCCCAGATACGCAGTATTTT.

CDR3 region: CASSNAAYEQYF. Here the CDR3 DNA reads TGTGCCAGCAGCAACGCCGCCTACGAGCAGTACTTC. The rearrangement uses TRBV11-2 and TRBJ2-7; D is unresolved. The CDR3 totals 12 residues. Germline V gives CDR1 SGHAT, CDR2 FQNNGV. V shed 5 bases and J shed 2 bases, with 7 bases lying between them.

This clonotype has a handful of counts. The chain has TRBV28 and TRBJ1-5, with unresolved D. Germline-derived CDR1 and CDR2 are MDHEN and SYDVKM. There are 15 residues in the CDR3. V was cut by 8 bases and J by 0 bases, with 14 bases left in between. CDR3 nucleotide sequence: TGTGCCAGCTCAGAGGTTGGGAATAGCAATCAGCCCCAGCATTTT. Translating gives CASSEVGNSNQPQHF.

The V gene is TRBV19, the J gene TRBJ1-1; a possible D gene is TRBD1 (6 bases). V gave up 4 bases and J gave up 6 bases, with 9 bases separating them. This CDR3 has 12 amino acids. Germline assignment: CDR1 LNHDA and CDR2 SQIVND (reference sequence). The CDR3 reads CASSSTGSEAFF. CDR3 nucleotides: TGTGCCAGTAGTAGCACAGGGTCTGAAGCTTTCTTT.

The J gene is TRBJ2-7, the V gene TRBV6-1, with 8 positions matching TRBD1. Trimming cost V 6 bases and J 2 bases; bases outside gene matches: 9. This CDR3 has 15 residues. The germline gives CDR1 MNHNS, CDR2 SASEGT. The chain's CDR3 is CASSASGQGPYEQYF. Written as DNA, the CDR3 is TGTGCCAGCAGCGCTTCCGGACAGGGCCCCTACGAGCAGTACTTC.

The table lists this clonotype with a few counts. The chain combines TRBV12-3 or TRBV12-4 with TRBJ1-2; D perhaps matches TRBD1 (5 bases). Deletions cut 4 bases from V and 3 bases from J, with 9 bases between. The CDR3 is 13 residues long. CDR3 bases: TGTGCCAGCAGTTCCGGGGCCTACTATGGCTACACCTTC. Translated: CASSSGAYYGYTF.

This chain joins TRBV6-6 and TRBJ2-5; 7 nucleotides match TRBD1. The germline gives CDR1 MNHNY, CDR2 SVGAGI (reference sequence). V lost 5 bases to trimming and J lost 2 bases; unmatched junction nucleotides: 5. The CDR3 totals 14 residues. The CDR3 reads CASSGRTGQETQYF. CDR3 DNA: TGTGCCAGCAGTGGCAGGACAGGACAAGAGACCCAGTACTTC.

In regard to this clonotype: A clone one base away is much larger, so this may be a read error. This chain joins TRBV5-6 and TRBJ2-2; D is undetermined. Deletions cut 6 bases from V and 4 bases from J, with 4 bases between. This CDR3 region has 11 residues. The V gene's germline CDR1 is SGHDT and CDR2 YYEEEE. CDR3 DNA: TGTGCCAGCATCTTCACCGGGGAGCTGTTTTTT. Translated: CASIFTGELFF.

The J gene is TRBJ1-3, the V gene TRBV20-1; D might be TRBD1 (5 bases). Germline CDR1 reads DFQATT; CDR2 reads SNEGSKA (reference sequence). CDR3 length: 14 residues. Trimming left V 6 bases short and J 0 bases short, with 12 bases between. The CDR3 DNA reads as TGCAGTGCCGCGACAGATACCTCTGGAAACACCATATATTTT. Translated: CSAATDTSGNTIYF.

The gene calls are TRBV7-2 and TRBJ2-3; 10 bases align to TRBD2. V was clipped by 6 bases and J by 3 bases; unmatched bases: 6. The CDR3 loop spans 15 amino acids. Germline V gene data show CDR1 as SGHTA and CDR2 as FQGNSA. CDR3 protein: CASRKSSGSTDTQYF. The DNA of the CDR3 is TGTGCCAGCAGGAAATCTAGCGGGAGTACAGATACGCAGTATTTT.

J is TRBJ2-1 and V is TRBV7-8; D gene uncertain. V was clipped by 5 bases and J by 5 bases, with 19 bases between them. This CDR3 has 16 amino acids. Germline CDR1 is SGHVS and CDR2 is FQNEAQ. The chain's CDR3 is CASSPPSVRFHNEQFF. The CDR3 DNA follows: TGTGCCAGCAGCCCCCCCTCGGTCCGGTTCCACAATGAGCAGTTCTTC.

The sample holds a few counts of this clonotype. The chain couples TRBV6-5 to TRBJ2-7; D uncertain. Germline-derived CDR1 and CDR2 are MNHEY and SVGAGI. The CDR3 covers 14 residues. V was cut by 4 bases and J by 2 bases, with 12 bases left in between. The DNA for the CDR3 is TGTGCCAGCAGTTTTCAGGCGTTAGCCTACGAGCAGTACTTC. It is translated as CASSFQALAYEQYF.

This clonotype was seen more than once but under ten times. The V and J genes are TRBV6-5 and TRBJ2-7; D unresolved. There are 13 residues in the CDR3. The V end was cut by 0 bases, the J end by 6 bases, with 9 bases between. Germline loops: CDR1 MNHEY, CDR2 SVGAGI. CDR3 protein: CASSYSMDGEQYV. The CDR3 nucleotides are TGTGCCAGCAGTTACTCTATGGACGGCGAGCAGTACGTC.

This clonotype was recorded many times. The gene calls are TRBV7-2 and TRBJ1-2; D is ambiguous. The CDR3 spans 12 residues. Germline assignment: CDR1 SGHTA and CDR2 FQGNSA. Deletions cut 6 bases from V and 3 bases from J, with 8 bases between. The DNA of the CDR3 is TGTGCCAGCAGTAAAAGTGACTATGGCTACACCTTC. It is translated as CASSKSDYGYTF.

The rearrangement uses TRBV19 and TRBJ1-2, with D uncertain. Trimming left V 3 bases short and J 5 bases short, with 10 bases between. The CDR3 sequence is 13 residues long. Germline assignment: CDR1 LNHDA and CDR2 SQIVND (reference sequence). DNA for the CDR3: TGTGCCAGTAGTATGAGCAGTTTATATGGCTACACCTTC. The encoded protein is CASSMSSLYGYTF.

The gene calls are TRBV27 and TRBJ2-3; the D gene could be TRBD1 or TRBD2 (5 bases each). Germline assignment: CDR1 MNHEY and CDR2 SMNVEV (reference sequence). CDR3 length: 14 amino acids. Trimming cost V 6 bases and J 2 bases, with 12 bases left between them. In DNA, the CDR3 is TGTGCCAGCAGCCTAGGGGACGACACAGATACGCAGTATTTT. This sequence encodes CASSLGDDTDTQYF.

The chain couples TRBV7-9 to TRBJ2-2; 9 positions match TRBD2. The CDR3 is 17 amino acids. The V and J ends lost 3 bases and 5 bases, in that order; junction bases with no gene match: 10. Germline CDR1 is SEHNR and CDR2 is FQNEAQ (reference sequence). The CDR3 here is CASSLGLAAGHTGELFF. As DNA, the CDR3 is TGTGCCAGCAGCTTGGGACTAGCAGCGGGTCATACCGGGGAGCTGTTTTTT.

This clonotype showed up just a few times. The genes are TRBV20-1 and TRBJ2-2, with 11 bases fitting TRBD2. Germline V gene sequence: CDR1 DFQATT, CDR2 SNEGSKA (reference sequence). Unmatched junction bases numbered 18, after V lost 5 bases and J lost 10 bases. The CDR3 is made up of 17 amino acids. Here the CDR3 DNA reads TGCAGTGCTGAGAGGCCGACTAGCGGGGATCCTGCGGTGGAGCTGTTTTTT. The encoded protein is CSAERPTSGDPAVELFF.

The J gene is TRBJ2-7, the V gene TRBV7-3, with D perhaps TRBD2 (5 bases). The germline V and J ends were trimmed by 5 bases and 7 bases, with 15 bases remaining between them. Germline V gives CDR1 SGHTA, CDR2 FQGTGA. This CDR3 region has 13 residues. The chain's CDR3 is CASSGILGGEQYF. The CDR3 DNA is TGTGCCAGCAGCGGGATACTAGGCGGGGAGCAGTACTTC.

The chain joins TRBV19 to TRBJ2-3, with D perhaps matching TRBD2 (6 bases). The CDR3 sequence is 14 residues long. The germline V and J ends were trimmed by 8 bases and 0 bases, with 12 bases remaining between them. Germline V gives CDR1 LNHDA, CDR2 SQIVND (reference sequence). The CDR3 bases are TGTGCCAGTCCCCGGGGGTCTAGCACAGATACGCAGTATTTT. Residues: CASPRGSSTDTQYF.